This T cell receptor beta chain was captured by sequencing in a study of cytomegalovirus exposure and HLA in healthy donors. Findings and limits, study-wide: Serostatus for CMV was the only available immune exposure information. The classifier reportedly diagnosed cytomegalovirus status with high sensitivity and specificity.

In this sample, this clone turned up a few times. The antigen remains unidentified. Researchers ran the PCR with 60 Vbeta and 13 Jbeta primers. Libraries were prepared by immunoSEQ multiplex PCR; TCRdb keeps only in-frame clonotypes and omits some of them. Of around 99,000 clones listed, roughly 80% are singletons. V was trimmed by 0 bases and J by 5 bases, leaving 10 bases between them. CDR3 length equals 14 residues. The germline gives CDR1 LNHNV, CDR2 YYDKDF (reference sequence). Healthy bone marrow donors formed the donor group. Sequences were obtained from PBMCs. The receptor was derived from a woman in her forties or fifties in good health and CMV-seropositive. This chain connects TRBV15 to TRBJ2-5; D not resolved. The DNA of the CDR3 is TGTGCCACCAGCAGAGACAGGTCCGGTGAGACCCAGTACTTC. It specifies CATSRDRSGETQYF.